This T cell receptor beta chain came from a study of immune cell composition in non-small cell lung cancer. Some clones are missing from TCRdb's copy, which holds only in-frame ones; the method was immunoSEQ multiplex PCR. This sample yields roughly 1,400 clones, of which over 60% are seen a single time; about 14% belongs to the top ten. Frozen unsorted single-cell suspensions supplied the genomic DNA. The CDR3 consists of 16 residues. Germline V gene lookup returns CDR1 LNHDA and CDR2 SQIVND (reference sequence). The ends lost 3 bases at V and 2 bases at J; junction bases unmatched: 8. The chain links TRBV19 to TRBJ1-1; 8 bases align to TRBD1. The TCR sequence derives from a human donor with non-small cell lung cancer. Input material: lung tumor tissue. The chain's CDR3 is CASSINPGGQNTEAFF. DNA of the CDR3: TGTGCCAGTAGTATTAATCCAGGGGGCCAAAACACTGAAGCTTTCTTT.